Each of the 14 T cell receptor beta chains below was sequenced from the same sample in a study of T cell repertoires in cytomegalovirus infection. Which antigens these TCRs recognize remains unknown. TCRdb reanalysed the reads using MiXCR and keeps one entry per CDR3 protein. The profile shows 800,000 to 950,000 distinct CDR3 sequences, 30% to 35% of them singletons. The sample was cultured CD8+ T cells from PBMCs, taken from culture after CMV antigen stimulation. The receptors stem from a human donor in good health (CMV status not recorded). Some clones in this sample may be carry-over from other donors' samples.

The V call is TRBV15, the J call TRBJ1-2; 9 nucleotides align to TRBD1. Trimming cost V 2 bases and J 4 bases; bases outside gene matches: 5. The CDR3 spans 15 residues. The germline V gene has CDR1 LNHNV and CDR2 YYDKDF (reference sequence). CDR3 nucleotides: TGTGCCACCAGCAGACCCGGACAGGGGCGCTATGGCTACACCTTC. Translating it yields CATSRPGQGRYGYTF.

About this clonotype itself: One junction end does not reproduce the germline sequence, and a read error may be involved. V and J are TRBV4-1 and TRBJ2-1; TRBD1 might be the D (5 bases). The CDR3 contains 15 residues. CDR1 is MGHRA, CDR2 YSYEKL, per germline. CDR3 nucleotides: TGTGCCAGCAGCCAAGACTCTCTGGGGCTAAATGAGCAGTTCTTC. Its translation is CASSQDSLGLNEQFF.

CDR3 region: CASSGGLAGGHTGELFF. Here the CDR3 DNA reads TGTGCCAGCAGCGGGGGACTAGCGGGGGGGCACACCGGGGAGCTGTTTTTT. This chain links TRBV11-2 with TRBJ2-2; 16 nucleotides match TRBD2. With V trimmed by 5 bases and J by 3 bases, 3 bases remained unmatched. CDR3 size: 17 residues. CDR1 and CDR2 from the germline V gene are SGHAT and FQNNGV.

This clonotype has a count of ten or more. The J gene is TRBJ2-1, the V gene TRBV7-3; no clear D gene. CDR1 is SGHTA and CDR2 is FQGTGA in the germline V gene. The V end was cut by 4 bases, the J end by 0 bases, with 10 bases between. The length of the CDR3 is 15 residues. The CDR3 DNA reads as TGTGCCAGCAGCTCCGCGCAAGGCTCCTACAATGAGCAGTTCTTC. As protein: CASSSAQGSYNEQFF.

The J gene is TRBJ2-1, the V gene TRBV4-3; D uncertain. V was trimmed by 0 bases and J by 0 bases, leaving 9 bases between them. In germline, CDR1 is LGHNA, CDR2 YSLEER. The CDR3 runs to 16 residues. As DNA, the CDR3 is TGCGCCAGCAGCCAAGACCCGCTGGGCTCCTACAATGAGCAGTTCTTC. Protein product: CASSQDPLGSYNEQFF.

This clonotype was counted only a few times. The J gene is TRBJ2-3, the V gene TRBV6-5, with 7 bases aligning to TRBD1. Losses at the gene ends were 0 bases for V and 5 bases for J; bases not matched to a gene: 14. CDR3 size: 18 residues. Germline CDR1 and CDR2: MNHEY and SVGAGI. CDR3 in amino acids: CASSYSKVSGGRRDTQYF. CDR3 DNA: TGTGCCAGCAGTTACTCGAAAGTCTCAGGGGGTCGGCGAGATACGCAGTATTTT.

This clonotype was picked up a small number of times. The DNA of the CDR3 is TGTGCCAGCAACCACGGGAAGGGCAGCAATCAGCCCCAGCATTTT. This gives the protein CASNHGKGSNQPQHF. The chain carries TRBV27 and TRBJ1-5, with D uncertain. The V end lost 7 bases, the J end lost 1 base, and 14 bases lay between the germline ends. The CDR3 sequence is 15 residues long. CDR1 MNHEY and CDR2 SMNVEV come from the germline V gene (reference sequence).

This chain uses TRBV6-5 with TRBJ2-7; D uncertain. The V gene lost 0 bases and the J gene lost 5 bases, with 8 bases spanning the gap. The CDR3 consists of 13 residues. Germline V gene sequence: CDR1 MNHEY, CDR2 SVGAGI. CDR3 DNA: TGTGCCAGCAGTTACTCGAACCAGAACGAGCAGTACTTC. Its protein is CASSYSNQNEQYF.

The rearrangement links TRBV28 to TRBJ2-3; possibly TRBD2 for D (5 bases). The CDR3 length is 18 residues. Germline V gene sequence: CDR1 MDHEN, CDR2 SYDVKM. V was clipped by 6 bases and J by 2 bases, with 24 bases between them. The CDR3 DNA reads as TGTGCCAGCAGCCTCCTGAGACCGAGTGGTAGCGACACAGATACGCAGTATTTT. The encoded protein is CASSLLRPSGSDTDTQYF.

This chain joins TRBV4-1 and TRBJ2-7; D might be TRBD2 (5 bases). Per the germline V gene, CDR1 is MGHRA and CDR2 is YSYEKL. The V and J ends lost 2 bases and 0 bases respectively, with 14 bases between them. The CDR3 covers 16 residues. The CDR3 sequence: CASSQNLDGVSYEQYF. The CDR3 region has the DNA TGCGCCAGCAGCCAAAACTTGGACGGGGTCTCCTACGAGCAGTACTTC.

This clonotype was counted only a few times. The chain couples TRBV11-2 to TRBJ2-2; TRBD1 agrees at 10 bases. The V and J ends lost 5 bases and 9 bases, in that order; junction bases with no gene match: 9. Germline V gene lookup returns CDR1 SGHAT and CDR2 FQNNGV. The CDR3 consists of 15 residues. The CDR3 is CASSRRDRGKRELFF. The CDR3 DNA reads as TGTGCCAGCAGCCGGCGGGACAGGGGTAAACGGGAGCTGTTTTTT. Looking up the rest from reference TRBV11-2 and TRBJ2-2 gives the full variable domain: EAGVAQSPRYKIIEKRQSVAFWCNPISGHATLYWYQQILGQGPKLLIQFQNNGVVDDSQLPKDRFSAERLKGVDSTLKIQPAKLEDSAVYLCASSRRDRGKRELFFGEGSRLTVL.

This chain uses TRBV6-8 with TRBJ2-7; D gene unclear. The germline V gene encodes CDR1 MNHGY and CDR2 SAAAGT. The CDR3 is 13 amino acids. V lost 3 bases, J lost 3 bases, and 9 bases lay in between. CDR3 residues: CASSYATNYEQYF. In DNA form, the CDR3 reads TGTGCCAGCAGTTATGCAACCAACTACGAGCAGTACTTC.

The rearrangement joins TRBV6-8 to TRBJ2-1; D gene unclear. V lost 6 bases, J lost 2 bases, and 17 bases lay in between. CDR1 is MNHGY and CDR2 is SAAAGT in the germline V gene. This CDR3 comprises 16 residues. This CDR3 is CASSLPTPRPYNEQFF. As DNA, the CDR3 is TGTGCCAGCAGCTTACCGACTCCCCGTCCCTACAATGAGCAGTTCTTC.

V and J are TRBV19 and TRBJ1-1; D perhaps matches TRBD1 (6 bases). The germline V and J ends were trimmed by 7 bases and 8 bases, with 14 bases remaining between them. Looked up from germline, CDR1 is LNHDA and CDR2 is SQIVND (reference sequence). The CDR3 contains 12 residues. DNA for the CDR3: TGTGCCAGTAAGGTTGGAGGGGGAGAAGCTTTCTTT. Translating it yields CASKVGGGEAFF. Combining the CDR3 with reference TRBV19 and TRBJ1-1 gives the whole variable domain DGGITQSPKYLFRKEGQNVTLSCEQNLNHDAMYWYRQDPGQGLRLIYYSQIVNDFQKGDIAEGYSVSREKKESFPLTVTSAQKNPTAFYLCASKVGGGEAFFGQGTRLTVV.